The table lists the clone carrying this T cell receptor beta chain with a few counts. Its antigen is currently unknown. V trimming: 1 base; J trimming: 7 bases; junction bases outside the gene matches: 4. This CDR3 has 15 amino acids. Germline lookup yields CDR1 SGHTA and CDR2 FQGNSA. This sample was included in a study of blood T cells in healthy people across ages. Study-wide points: Per million T cells, the diversity of TCR beta decreased roughly linearly as age advanced.

For the second PCR, which ran for about 7 to 11 cycles, a sample-barcoded 5' primer and a J-beta primer mix were used. Every cDNA molecule carried a tag from a template-switch adaptor bearing 12 random nucleotides. TCRdb re-called the 5' RACE reads with MiXCR, one entry per CDR3 protein. This sample has over 700,000 distinct CDR3 sequences; around 25% occur once, and the top ten carry roughly 9%. This sample was also put to use in a study of T cells of mothers and their children. This second report adds: Each child gave about 3 million TCR beta CDR3 reads (each mother, over 10 million).

The source is a boy between 5 and 17 years old in good health. This chain joins TRBV7-2 and TRBJ1-2, with 12 bases matching TRBD1. The specimen sequenced was blood. DNA for the CDR3: TGTGCCAGCAGCTTAGTGGGACAGGGGGCATCTGGCTACACCTTC. The encoded protein is CASSLVGQGASGYTF.